A single TCR beta chain is shown here with its context. Method: immunoSEQ multiplex PCR; TCRdb's copy keeps in-frame clones and lacks some. The sample has over 150,000 clones; about 90% are singletons. These data are taken from a study of cytomegalovirus exposure and HLA in healthy donors. Germline CDR1 is SGHTA and CDR2 is FQGNSA. V was clipped by 1 base and J by 8 bases; unmatched bases: 5. The CDR3 totals 14 residues. The sequenced sample consisted of PBMCs. This sequence was found in a woman aged 18-29 years in good health and CMV-seropositive. This rearrangement joins TRBV7-2 to TRBJ1-3, with 7 bases identical to TRBD1. The CDR3 reads CASSLGQGEHTIYF. The CDR3, as DNA: TGTGCCAGCAGCTTAGGGCAGGGGGAGCACACCATATATTTT.